This entry lists 10 T cell receptor beta chains sequenced from one sample in a study of shared clonotypes between healthy human individuals. Sequencing was performed with immunoSEQ multiplex PCR; in TCRdb, only in-frame clones are kept and a portion is missing. The sample lists 2.3 million or so clones; approximately 95% were seen once. Sequencing was performed on naive CD4+ T cells from PBMCs. Subset given: CD45RA+ positively selected. These receptor sequences come from a young man in good health. Some clones in this sample may be carry-over from other donors' samples.

Details on this clone: In the same sample, other DNA sequences code for this CDR3. The J gene is TRBJ2-1, the V gene TRBV28; D gene ambiguous. CDR3 size: 13 residues. Germline assignment: CDR1 MDHEN and CDR2 SYDVKM. V was shortened by 3 bases and J by 4 bases, with 7 bases between the two germline ends. CDR3 loop: CASSFDSYNEQFF. CDR3 DNA sequence: TGTGCCAGCAGTTTTGATAGTTACAATGAGCAGTTCTTC.

The V and J genes are TRBV5-6 and TRBJ2-1; 12 positions match TRBD2. V was pared by 4 bases and J by 6 bases, with 8 bases of the junction left unmatched. CDR3 length: 16 residues. Germline V gene sequence: CDR1 SGHDT, CDR2 YYEEEE. CDR3 in DNA: TGTGCCAGCAGCCTTACTAGCGGGAGGATAGGCAATGAGCAGTTCTTC. Its translation: CASSLTSGRIGNEQFF. Variable domain in full (rest from reference TRBV5-6 and TRBJ2-1): DAGVTQSPTHLIKTRGQQVTLRCSPKSGHDTVSWYQQALGQGPQFIFQYYEEEERQRGNFPDRFSGHQFPNYSSELNVNALLLGDSALYLCASSLTSGRIGNEQFFGPGTRLTVL.

The rearrangement uses TRBV15 and TRBJ1-5, with 7 positions matching TRBD1. The CDR3 runs 16 residues. With V trimmed by 7 bases and J by 10 bases, 19 bases remained unmatched. Germline lookup yields CDR1 LNHNV and CDR2 YYDKDF (reference sequence). The CDR3 loop is CATKLAGTEAGRPQHF. The CDR3 region has the DNA TGTGCCACCAAACTAGCCGGGACAGAGGCCGGGCGACCCCAGCATTTT.

This clone has a single count. The chain joins TRBV6-5 to TRBJ2-1; D is ambiguous. In germline, CDR1 is MNHEY, CDR2 SVGAGI. This CDR3 region has 11 residues. Trimming pared 5 bases from V and 7 bases from J, leaving 6 bases between. In nucleotides, the CDR3 is TGTGCCAGCAGTGAAGAAAATGAGCAGTTCTTC. It specifies CASSEENEQFF.

This chain connects TRBV6-1 to TRBJ1-1; D gene unclear. CDR3 length equals 17 residues. Trimming stripped 0 bases from V and 4 bases from J, with 18 bases between. Germline CDR1 reads MNHNS; CDR2 reads SASEGT. CDR3 DNA sequence: TGTGCCAGCAGTGAAGCAAAAGGTTTTTGGGAGGGCACTGAAGCTTTCTTT. Translation: CASSEAKGFWEGTEAFF.

The chain is built from TRBV28 and TRBJ1-6; TRBD1 is a possible D gene (6 bases). Per germline, CDR1 MDHEN and CDR2 SYDVKM. V was clipped by 3 bases and J by 10 bases, with 13 bases between them. The CDR3 spans 14 residues. For the CDR3, the DNA is TGTGCCAGCAGTTTCCCCCAGGGGCGGTCACCCCTCCACTTT. As protein: CASSFPQGRSPLHF.

The chain uses TRBV10-2 and TRBJ2-3; no firm D call. The V end lost 0 bases, the J end lost 1 base, and 5 bases lay between the germline ends. Germline values: CDR1 WSHSY, CDR2 SAAADI. The CDR3 totals 14 residues. Here the CDR3 DNA reads TGCGCCAGCAGTGAGTCGCCGGGCACAGATACGCAGTATTTT. It specifies CASSESPGTDTQYF.

V and J are TRBV6-6 and TRBJ1-1, with 7 bases fitting TRBD1. Germline lookup yields CDR1 MNHNY and CDR2 SVGAGI (reference sequence). V shed 2 bases, J shed 1 base, and the junction held 1 base outside the gene matches. CDR3 length: 14 amino acids. The CDR3 spells CASSYRDRNTEAFF. The CDR3 DNA sequence: TGTGCCAGCAGTTACCGGGACAGGAACACTGAAGCTTTCTTT.

The chain is built from TRBV7-2 and TRBJ2-7; maybe TRBD2 (5 bases). In germline, CDR1 is SGHTA, CDR2 FQGNSA. Between the trimmed V and J ends, which lost 4 bases and 2 bases, there was a span of 12 bases. This CDR3 is 14 amino acids long. In DNA, the CDR3 is TGTGCCAGCAGCTCACGCCGGGGTACCTACGAGCAGTACTTC. This codes for CASSSRRGTYEQYF.

In this sample, this clone turned up a few times. Other DNA variants within this sample encode the same CDR3. The gene calls are TRBV7-9 and TRBJ1-2; 8 bases match TRBD1. V shed 1 base, J shed 8 bases, and the junction held 3 bases outside the gene matches. Germline loops: CDR1 SEHNR, CDR2 FQNEAQ (reference sequence). This CDR3 is built from 13 residues. The CDR3 DNA reads TGTGCCAGCAGCTTAGGACAGGGGTACGGCTACACCTTC. Its translation: CASSLGQGYGYTF.